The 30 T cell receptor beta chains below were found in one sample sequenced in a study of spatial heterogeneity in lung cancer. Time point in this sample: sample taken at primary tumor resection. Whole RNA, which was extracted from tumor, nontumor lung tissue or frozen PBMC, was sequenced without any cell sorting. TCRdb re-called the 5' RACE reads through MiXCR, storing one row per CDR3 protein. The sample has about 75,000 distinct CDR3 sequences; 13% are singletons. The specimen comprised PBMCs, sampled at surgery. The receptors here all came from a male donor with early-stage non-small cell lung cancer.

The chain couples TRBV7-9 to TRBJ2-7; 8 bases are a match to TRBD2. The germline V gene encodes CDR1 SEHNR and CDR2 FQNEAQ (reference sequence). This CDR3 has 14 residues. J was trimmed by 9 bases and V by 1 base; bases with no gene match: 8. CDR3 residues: CASSLGTSRLGQYF. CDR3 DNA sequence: TGTGCCAGCAGCTTAGGGACTAGCCGACTAGGGCAGTACTTC.

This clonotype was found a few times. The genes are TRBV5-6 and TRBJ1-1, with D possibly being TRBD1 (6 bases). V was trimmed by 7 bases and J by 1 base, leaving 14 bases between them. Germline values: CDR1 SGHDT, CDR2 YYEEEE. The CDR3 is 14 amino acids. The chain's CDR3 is CASGLRGGNTEAFF. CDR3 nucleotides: TGTGCCAGCGGATTGAGAGGGGGGAACACTGAAGCTTTCTTT.

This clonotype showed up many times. This CDR3 reads CASSVTGTAYEQYF. Here the CDR3 DNA reads TGTGCCAGCAGCGTAACCGGGACCGCATACGAGCAGTACTTC. The V and J genes are TRBV7-2 and TRBJ2-7; D tentatively fits TRBD1 or TRBD2 (5 bases each). V lost 5 bases, J lost 4 bases, and 15 bases lay in between. CDR1 SGHTA and CDR2 FQGNSA come from the germline V gene. This CDR3 contains 14 residues.

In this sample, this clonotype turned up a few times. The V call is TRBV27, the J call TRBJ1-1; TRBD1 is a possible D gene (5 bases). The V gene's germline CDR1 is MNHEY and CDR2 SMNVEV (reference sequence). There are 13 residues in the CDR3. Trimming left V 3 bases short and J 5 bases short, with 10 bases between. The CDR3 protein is CASSFFGGTEAFF. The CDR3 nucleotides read TGTGCCAGCAGTTTTTTCGGGGGGACTGAAGCTTTCTTT.

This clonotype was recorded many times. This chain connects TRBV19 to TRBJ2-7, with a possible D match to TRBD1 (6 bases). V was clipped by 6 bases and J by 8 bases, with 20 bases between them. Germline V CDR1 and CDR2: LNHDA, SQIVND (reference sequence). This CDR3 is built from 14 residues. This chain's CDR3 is CASSLMPGHLKQYF. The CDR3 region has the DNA TGTGCCAGTAGCCTAATGCCGGGACATCTAAAGCAGTACTTC.

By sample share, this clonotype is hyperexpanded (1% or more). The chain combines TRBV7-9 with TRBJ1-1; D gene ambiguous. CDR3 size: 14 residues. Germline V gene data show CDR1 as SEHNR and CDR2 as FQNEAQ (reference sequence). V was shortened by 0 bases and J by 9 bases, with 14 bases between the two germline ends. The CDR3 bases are TGTGCCAGCAGCTTAGCGGAAGGGATGGGCCAAGCTTTCTTT. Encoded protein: CASSLAEGMGQAFF.

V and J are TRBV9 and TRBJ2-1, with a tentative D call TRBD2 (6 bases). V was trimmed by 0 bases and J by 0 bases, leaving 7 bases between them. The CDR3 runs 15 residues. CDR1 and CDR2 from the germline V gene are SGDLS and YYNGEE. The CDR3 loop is CASSVVGGSYNEQFF. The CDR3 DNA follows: TGTGCCAGCAGCGTAGTGGGGGGCTCCTACAATGAGCAGTTCTTC.

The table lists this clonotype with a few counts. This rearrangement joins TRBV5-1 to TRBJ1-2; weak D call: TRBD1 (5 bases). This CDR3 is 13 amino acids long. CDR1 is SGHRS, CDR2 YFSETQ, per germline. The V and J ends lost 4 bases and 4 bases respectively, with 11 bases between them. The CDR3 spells CASSPDTGYGYTF. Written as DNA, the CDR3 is TGCGCCAGCAGCCCGGACACGGGCTATGGCTACACCTTC.

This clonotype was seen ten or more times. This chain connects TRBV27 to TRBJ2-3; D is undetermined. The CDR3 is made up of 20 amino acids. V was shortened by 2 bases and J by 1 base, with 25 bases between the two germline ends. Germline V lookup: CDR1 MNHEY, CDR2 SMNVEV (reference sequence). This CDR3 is CASSLQLFPPGHGGTDTQYF. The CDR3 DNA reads TGTGCCAGCAGTTTACAATTATTCCCCCCAGGTCACGGAGGCACAGATACGCAGTATTTT.

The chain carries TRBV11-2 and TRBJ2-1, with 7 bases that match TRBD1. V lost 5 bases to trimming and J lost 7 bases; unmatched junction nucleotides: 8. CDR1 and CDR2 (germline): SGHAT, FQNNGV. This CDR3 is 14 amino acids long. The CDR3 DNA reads TGTGCCAGCAGCCCGGCAGGGGGTACAAATGAGCAGTTCTTC. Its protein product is CASSPAGGTNEQFF.

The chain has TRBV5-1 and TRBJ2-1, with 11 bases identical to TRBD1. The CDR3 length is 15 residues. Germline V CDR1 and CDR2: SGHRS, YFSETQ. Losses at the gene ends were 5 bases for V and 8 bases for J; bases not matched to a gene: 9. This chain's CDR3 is CASRSGTGGNYEQFF. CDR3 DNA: TGCGCCAGCAGGTCCGGGACAGGGGGAAACTATGAGCAGTTCTTC. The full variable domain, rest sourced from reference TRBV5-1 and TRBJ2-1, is KAGVTQTPRYLIKTRGQQVTLSCSPISGHRSVSWYQQTPGQGLQFLFEYFSETQRNKGNFPGRFSGRQFSNSRSEMNVSTLELGDSALYLCASRSGTGGNYEQFFGPGTRLTVL.

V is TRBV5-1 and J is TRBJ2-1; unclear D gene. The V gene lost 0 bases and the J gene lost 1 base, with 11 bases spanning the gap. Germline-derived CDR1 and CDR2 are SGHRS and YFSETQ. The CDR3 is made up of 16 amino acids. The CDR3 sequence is CASSLASWASYNEQFF. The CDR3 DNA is TGCGCCAGCAGCTTGGCCTCATGGGCTTCCTACAATGAGCAGTTCTTC.

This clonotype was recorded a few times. Written as DNA, the CDR3 is TGTGCCAGCAGTTGGACCGGGGAGACCCAGTACTTC. Translation gives CASSWTGETQYF. The genes are TRBV27 and TRBJ2-5; the D is unclear. The ends were cut back, 4 bases at V and 5 bases at J, with 8 bases in the middle. This CDR3 comprises 12 residues. In germline, CDR1 is MNHEY, CDR2 SMNVEV (reference sequence).

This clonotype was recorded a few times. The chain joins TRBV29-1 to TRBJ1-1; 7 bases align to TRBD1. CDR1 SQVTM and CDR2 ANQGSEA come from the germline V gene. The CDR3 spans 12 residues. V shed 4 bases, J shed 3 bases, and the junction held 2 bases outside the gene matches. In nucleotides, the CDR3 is TGCAGCGTTGCGGGGACAGACACTGAAGCTTTCTTT. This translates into CSVAGTDTEAFF.

The CDR3 nucleotides read TGCGCCAGCAGCTTGGCTAGCGGCTCCTACGAGCAGTACTTC. Translation: CASSLASGSYEQYF. The chain couples TRBV5-1 to TRBJ2-7; 7 bases align to TRBD2. The CDR3 covers 14 residues. Germline CDR1 reads SGHRS; CDR2 reads YFSETQ. V shed 0 bases, J shed 0 bases, and the junction held 0 bases outside the gene matches.

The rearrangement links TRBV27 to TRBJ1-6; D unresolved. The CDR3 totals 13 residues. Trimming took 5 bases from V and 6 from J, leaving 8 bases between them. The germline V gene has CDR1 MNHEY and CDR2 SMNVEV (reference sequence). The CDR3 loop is CASSRGANSPLHF. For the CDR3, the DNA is TGTGCCAGCAGTCGAGGAGCTAATTCACCCCTCCACTTT.

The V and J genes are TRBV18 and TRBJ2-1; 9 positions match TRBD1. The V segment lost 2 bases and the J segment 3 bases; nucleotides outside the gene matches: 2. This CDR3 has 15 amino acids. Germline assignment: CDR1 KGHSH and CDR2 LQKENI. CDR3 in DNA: TGTGCCAGCTCACCAGCGGACAGGGGCTACAATGAGCAGTTCTTC. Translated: CASSPADRGYNEQFF. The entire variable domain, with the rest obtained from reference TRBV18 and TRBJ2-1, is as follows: NAGVMQNPRHLVRRRGQEARLRCSPMKGHSHVYWYRQLPEEGLKFMVYLQKENIIDESGMPKERFSAEFPKEGPSILRIQQVVRGDSAAYFCASSPADRGYNEQFFGPGTRLTVL.

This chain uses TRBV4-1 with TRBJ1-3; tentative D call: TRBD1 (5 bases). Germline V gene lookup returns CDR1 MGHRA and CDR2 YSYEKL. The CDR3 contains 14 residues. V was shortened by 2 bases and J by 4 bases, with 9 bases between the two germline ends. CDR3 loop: CASSQTGQGNTIYF. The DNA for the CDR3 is TGCGCCAGCAGCCAAACCGGACAAGGAAACACCATATATTTT.

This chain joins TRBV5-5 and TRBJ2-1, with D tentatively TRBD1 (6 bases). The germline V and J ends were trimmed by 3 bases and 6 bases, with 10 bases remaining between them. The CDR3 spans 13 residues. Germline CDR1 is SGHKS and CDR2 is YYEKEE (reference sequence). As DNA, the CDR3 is TGTGCCAGCAGCTCGACAGGTAGCAATGAGCAGTTCTTC. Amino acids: CASSSTGSNEQFF.

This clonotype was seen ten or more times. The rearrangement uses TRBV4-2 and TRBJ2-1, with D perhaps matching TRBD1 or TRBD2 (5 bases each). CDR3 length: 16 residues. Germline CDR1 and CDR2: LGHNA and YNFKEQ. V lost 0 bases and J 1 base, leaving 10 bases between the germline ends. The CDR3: CASSQDQRGSYNEQFF. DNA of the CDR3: TGTGCCAGCAGCCAAGATCAGAGGGGTTCCTACAATGAGCAGTTCTTC.

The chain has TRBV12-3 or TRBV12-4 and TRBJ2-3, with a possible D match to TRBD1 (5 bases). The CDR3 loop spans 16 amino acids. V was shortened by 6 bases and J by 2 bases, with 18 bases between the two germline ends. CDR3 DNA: TGTGCCAGCAGCCAACAAACAGGATCCAACACAGATACGCAGTATTTT. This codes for CASSQQTGSNTDTQYF.

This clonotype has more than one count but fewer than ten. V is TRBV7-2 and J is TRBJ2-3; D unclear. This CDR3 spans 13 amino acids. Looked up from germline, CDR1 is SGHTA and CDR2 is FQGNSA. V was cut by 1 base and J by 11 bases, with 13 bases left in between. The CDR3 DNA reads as TGTGCCAGCAGCTTAGACCCCCTATTCGTGCAGTATTTT. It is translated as CASSLDPLFVQYF.

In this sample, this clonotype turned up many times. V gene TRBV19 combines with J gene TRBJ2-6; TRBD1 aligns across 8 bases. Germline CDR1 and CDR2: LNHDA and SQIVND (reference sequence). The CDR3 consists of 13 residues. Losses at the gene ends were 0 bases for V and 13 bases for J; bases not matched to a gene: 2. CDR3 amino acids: CASSIEGQGVLTF. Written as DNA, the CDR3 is TGTGCCAGTAGTATAGAAGGACAGGGAGTCCTGACTTTC.

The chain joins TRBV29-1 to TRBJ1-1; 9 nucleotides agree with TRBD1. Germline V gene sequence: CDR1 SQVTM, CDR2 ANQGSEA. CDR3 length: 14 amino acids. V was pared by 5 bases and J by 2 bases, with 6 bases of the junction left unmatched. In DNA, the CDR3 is TGCAGCGTTAATCCGGGACAGGGAAACACTGAAGCTTTCTTT. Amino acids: CSVNPGQGNTEAFF.

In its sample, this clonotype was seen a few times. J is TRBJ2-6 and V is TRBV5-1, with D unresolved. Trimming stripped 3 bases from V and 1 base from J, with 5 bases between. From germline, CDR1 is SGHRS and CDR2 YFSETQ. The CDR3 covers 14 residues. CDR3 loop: CASSYESGANVLTF. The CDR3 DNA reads TGCGCCAGCAGCTACGAGTCTGGGGCCAACGTCCTGACTTTC.

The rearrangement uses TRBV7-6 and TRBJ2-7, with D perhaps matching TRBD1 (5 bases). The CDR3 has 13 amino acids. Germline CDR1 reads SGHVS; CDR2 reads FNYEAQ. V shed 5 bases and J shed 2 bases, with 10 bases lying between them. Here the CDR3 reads CASSTRAAYEQYF. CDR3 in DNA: TGTGCCAGCAGCACCAGGGCGGCCTACGAGCAGTACTTC.

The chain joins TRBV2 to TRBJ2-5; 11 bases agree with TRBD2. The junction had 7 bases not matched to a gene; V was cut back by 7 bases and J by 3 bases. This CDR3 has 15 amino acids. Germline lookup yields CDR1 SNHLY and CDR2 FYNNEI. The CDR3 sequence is CASNLLLAGEETQYF. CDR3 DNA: TGTGCCAGCAACCTCCTACTAGCGGGAGAAGAGACCCAGTACTTC.

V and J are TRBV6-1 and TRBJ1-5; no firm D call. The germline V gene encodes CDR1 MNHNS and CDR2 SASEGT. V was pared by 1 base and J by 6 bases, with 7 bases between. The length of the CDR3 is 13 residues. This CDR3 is CASSEGTTQPQHF. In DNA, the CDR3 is TGTGCCAGCAGTGAAGGGACCACTCAGCCCCAGCATTTT.

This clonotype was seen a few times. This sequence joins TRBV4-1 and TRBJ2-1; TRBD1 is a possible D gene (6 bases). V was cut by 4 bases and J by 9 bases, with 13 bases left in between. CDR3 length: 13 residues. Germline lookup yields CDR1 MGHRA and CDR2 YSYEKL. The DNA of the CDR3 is TGCGCCAGCAGCCCGGCAGGGGTTCCTGAGCAGTTCTTC. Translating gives CASSPAGVPEQFF.

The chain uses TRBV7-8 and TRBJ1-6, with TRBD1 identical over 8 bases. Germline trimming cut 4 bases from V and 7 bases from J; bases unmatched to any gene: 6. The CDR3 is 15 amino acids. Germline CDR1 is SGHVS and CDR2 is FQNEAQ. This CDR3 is CASSSWTGMNSPLHF. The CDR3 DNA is TGTGCCAGCAGCTCCTGGACAGGGATGAATTCACCCCTCCACTTT.